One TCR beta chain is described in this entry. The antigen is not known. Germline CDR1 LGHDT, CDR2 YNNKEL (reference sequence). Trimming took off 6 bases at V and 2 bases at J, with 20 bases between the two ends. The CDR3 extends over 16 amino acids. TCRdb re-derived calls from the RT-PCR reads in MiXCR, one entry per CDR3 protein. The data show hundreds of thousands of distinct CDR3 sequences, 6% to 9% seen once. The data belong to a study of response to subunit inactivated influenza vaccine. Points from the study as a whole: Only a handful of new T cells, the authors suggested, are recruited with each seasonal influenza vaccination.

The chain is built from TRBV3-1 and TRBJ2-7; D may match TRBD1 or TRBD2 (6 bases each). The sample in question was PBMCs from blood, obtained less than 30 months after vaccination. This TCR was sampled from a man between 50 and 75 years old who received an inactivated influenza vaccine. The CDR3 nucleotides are TGTGCCAGCAGGGACAGTTCTAGCGCCAACCCCTACGAGCAGTACTTC. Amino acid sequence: CASRDSSSANPYEQYF.